The following is a TCR beta chain sequence with its context. Its antigen remains unidentified. TCRdb fed the reads into MiXCR, producing one record per CDR3 protein. There are hundreds of thousands of distinct CDR3 sequences in the sample; roughly 30% occur only once, and roughly 13% lies in the top ten. V gave up 5 bases and J gave up 2 bases; unmatched junction bases: 6. The CDR3 consists of 15 residues. The germline V gene encodes CDR1 SGHKS and CDR2 YYEKEE (reference sequence). This record comes from a study of T cell repertoires in cytomegalovirus infection. Overall study: Public TCR beta signature analysis indicated the presence of both CMV infection and matching HLA type. Study-level findings and limits: HLA-C-restricted CMV clonotypes gave the most frequent clonotype in two of eight donors. Cumulative frequency (of public TCR beta family members) identified carriers of CMV plus the relevant HLA.

The receptor's source is a human donor in good health (CMV status not recorded). Some clones in this sample may be carry-over from other donors' samples. The specimen comprised cultured CD8+ T cells from PBMCs, sampled from culture after CMV antigen stimulation. The V gene is TRBV5-5, the J gene TRBJ2-3, with TRBD1 matching 9 bases. The DNA for the CDR3 is TGTGCCAGCAGGGACAGGGGAAGCCTCACAGATACGCAGTATTTT. Translated: CASRDRGSLTDTQYF.